One and the same sample provided the 21 T cell receptor beta chains below, sequenced in a study of blood T cell repertoires in COVID-19. Libraries were prepared by immunoSEQ multiplex PCR; TCRdb keeps only in-frame clonotypes and omits some of them. The repertoire includes about 380,000 clones, around 89% of them detected once, and about 1.2% sits in the top ten. Material: PBMCs or T cells enriched from blood (not recorded which). The receptors derive from a woman between 18 and 29 years old who had recovered from COVID-19.

J is TRBJ2-2 and V is TRBV7-6, with a weak D call TRBD2 (5 bases). The V gene lost 1 base and the J gene lost 7 bases, with 10 bases spanning the gap. The CDR3 sequence is 14 residues long. From germline, CDR1 is SGHVS and CDR2 FNYEAQ. This CDR3 is CASSLVRENGELFF. DNA of the CDR3: TGTGCCAGCAGCTTAGTTAGGGAGAACGGGGAGCTGTTTTTT.

The chain has TRBV3-1 (or the pseudogene TRBV3-2) and TRBJ1-4; 8 bases are shared with TRBD1. Per germline, CDR1 LGHDT and CDR2 YNNKEL (reference sequence). V gave up 1 base and J gave up 8 bases; unmatched junction bases: 6. There are 15 residues in the CDR3. The DNA of the CDR3 is TGTGCCAGCAGCCAAGTGACAGGGGCGGGGGAAAAACTGTTTTTT. It is translated as CASSQVTGAGEKLFF.

V and J are TRBV25-1 and TRBJ2-7; maybe TRBD1 (6 bases). Germline CDR1 and CDR2: MGHDK and SYGVNS. V was pared by 3 bases and J by 3 bases, with 12 bases between. There are 14 residues in the CDR3. The CDR3 DNA reads TGTGCCAGCAGTGATCCTGGGACACGCTACGAGCAGTACTTC. Amino acids: CASSDPGTRYEQYF.

This chain links TRBV5-1 with TRBJ1-3; no clear D gene. Germline V CDR1 and CDR2: SGHRS, YFSETQ. V lost 4 bases and J 4 bases, leaving 12 bases between the germline ends. CDR3 length: 14 residues. For the CDR3, the DNA is TGCGCCAGCAGCGCCGACATAGAAGGAAACACCATATATTTT. This gives the protein CASSADIEGNTIYF.

The chain joins TRBV18 to TRBJ2-2, with D tentatively TRBD1 (6 bases). Germline CDR1 is KGHSH and CDR2 is LQKENI. This CDR3 has 14 residues. V was trimmed by 6 bases and J by 3 bases, leaving 11 bases between them. The CDR3 region has the DNA TGTGCCAGCTCCCTTAACAGGGACACCGGGGAGCTGTTTTTT. Translation gives CASSLNRDTGELFF.

The J gene is TRBJ2-7, the V gene TRBV5-8; no clear D gene. Trimming removed 2 bases from V and 6 bases from J, with 9 bases in between. Germline-derived CDR1 and CDR2 are SGHTS and YDEGEE. The length of the CDR3 is 12 residues. CDR3 sequence: CASSFLVVEQYF. The CDR3, as DNA: TGTGCCAGCAGCTTTTTAGTGGTCGAGCAGTACTTC.

V usage is TRBV5-8 and J usage is TRBJ1-6; D gene uncertain. Germline V gene sequence: CDR1 SGHTS, CDR2 YDEGEE. CDR3 length: 13 amino acids. Trimming removed 6 bases from V and 7 bases from J, with 11 bases in between. CDR3: CASTEYLNSPLHF. DNA of the CDR3: TGTGCCAGCACCGAGTACCTAAATTCACCCCTCCACTTT.

This clone came up once. The CDR3 DNA reads TGTGCCAGCAGCTTATCGACAGGGAAAACTGAAGCTTTCTTT. Protein product: CASSLSTGKTEAFF. The chain recombines TRBV7-6 with TRBJ1-1, with 7 nucleotides matching TRBD1. Germline values: CDR1 SGHVS, CDR2 FNYEAQ. The length of the CDR3 is 14 residues. Trimming cost V 2 bases and J 5 bases; bases outside gene matches: 5.

The J gene is TRBJ1-2, the V gene TRBV7-2; 9 positions agree with TRBD1. CDR1 SGHTA and CDR2 FQGNSA come from the germline V gene. The CDR3 has 17 amino acids. Trimming cost V 0 bases and J 2 bases; bases outside gene matches: 7. CDR3 sequence (DNA): TGTGCCAGCAGCTTAGCGAGGATTGACAGGGGGAACTATGGCTACACCTTC. This gives the protein CASSLARIDRGNYGYTF.

This clone was seen more than once but under ten times. This sequence joins TRBV14 and TRBJ2-1; weak D call: TRBD2 (6 bases). The CDR3 has 15 amino acids. Trimming took 5 bases from V and 0 from J, leaving 11 bases between them. The germline V gene encodes CDR1 SGHDN and CDR2 FVKESK. CDR3: CASSYLASSYNEQFF. CDR3 DNA sequence: TGTGCCAGCAGCTATCTAGCGAGCTCCTACAATGAGCAGTTCTTC. Combining the CDR3 with reference TRBV14 and TRBJ2-1 gives the whole variable domain EAGVTQFPSHSVIEKGQTVTLRCDPISGHDNLYWYRRVMGKEIKFLLHFVKESKQDESGMPNNRFLAERTGGTYSTLKVQPAELEDSGVYFCASSYLASSYNEQFFGPGTRLTVL.

The chain links TRBV11-2 to TRBJ2-7; maybe TRBD1 (6 bases). Germline V lookup: CDR1 SGHAT, CDR2 FQNNGV. The CDR3 length is 14 residues. Trimming left V 1 base short and J 5 bases short, with 12 bases between. The CDR3 is CASSLVGRGHEQYF. In DNA, the CDR3 is TGTGCCAGCAGCTTAGTAGGCAGGGGCCACGAGCAGTACTTC.

The rearrangement uses TRBV3-1 (or the pseudogene TRBV3-2) and TRBJ2-3; 7 bases are shared with TRBD1. Germline loops: CDR1 LGHDT, CDR2 YNNKEL (reference sequence). Unmatched junction bases numbered 4, after V lost 3 bases and J lost 1 base. The CDR3 extends over 15 amino acids. CDR3 nucleotide sequence: TGTGCCAGCAGCCATGCCGGGACAGGCACAGATACGCAGTATTTT. This translates into CASSHAGTGTDTQYF.

This chain connects TRBV6-4 to TRBJ1-4, with a possible D match to TRBD1 (6 bases). This CDR3 is 15 amino acids long. Germline loops: CDR1 MRHNA, CDR2 SNTAGT. V lost 6 bases to trimming and J lost 4 bases, with 15 bases between them. The CDR3 here is CASRPGQSDNEKLFF. The CDR3, as DNA: TGTGCCAGCAGGCCTGGACAGAGCGATAATGAAAAACTGTTTTTT.

The rearrangement joins TRBV18 to TRBJ2-7; perhaps TRBD2 as D (6 bases). This CDR3 is 17 amino acids long. V was cut by 1 base and J by 5 bases, with 21 bases left in between. Germline V gene lookup returns CDR1 KGHSH and CDR2 LQKENI. CDR3 DNA: TGTGCCAGCTCACCACTTCCGGGAGCCCGGAGGGATCACGAGCAGTACTTC. It codes for CASSPLPGARRDHEQYF.

V and J are TRBV11-2 and TRBJ1-2; 7 bases line up with TRBD1. Germline values: CDR1 SGHAT, CDR2 FQNNGV. V lost 5 bases to trimming and J lost 5 bases; unmatched junction nucleotides: 11. The CDR3 runs to 15 residues. The CDR3 spells CASSPGTAPGYGYTF. The CDR3 DNA reads as TGTGCCAGCAGCCCAGGGACAGCCCCAGGGTATGGCTACACCTTC.

V usage is TRBV3-1 (or the pseudogene TRBV3-2) and J usage is TRBJ1-1; D gene uncertain. The CDR3 has 15 amino acids. Germline-derived CDR1 and CDR2 are LGHDT and YNNKEL (reference sequence). The V and J ends lost 5 bases and 7 bases respectively, with 20 bases between them. The CDR3 region has the DNA TGTGCCAGCAGCGCGGGGAGGGCGCGTCTCAGTGAAGCTTTCTTT. It specifies CASSAGRARLSEAFF.

The rearrangement uses TRBV5-1 and TRBJ1-2, with a possible D match to TRBD1 (5 bases). This CDR3 is built from 17 residues. Germline V lookup: CDR1 SGHRS, CDR2 YFSETQ. Trimming removed 4 bases from V and 4 bases from J, with 23 bases in between. CDR3 sequence reads: CASSPILTGSGRYGYTF. Written as DNA, the CDR3 is TGCGCCAGCAGCCCTATCCTAACAGGCTCTGGCCGCTATGGCTACACCTTC.

V usage is TRBV5-6 and J usage is TRBJ1-2; D possibly corresponds to TRBD1 (6 bases). V lost 4 bases, J lost 4 bases, and 8 bases lay in between. In germline, CDR1 is SGHDT, CDR2 YYEEEE. The CDR3 spans 12 residues. CDR3 coding DNA: TGTGCCAGCAGCACAGGGCTCTATGGCTACACCTTC. As protein: CASSTGLYGYTF.

The chain employs TRBV7-3 and TRBJ2-1; 14 bases line up with TRBD2. Losses at the gene ends were 5 bases for V and 6 bases for J; bases not matched to a gene: 6. The CDR3 runs 16 residues. Germline CDR1 and CDR2: SGHTA and FQGTGA. CDR3 nucleotides: TGTGCCAGCAGCCACTCGGGACTAGCGGGGGCCAATGAGCAGTTCTTC. It encodes CASSHSGLAGANEQFF.

This rearrangement joins TRBV19 to TRBJ1-4; D not resolved. This CDR3 has 16 amino acids. Germline V CDR1 and CDR2: LNHDA, SQIVND (reference sequence). V was trimmed by 7 bases and J by 0 bases, leaving 15 bases between them. The CDR3 bases are TGTGCCAGTAATCCGTCATGGCAGGCAACTAATGAAAAACTGTTTTTT. It encodes CASNPSWQATNEKLFF.

This rearrangement joins TRBV10-2 to TRBJ2-3; TRBD2 matches 7 bases. Germline-derived CDR1 and CDR2 are WSHSY and SAAADI. This CDR3 comprises 14 residues. Trimming at V came to 7 bases and at J to 2 bases, leaving 6 bases not matched to a gene. The CDR3 protein is CASNQRGYTDTQYF. For the CDR3, the DNA is TGCGCCAGCAACCAGCGGGGATACACAGATACGCAGTATTTT.